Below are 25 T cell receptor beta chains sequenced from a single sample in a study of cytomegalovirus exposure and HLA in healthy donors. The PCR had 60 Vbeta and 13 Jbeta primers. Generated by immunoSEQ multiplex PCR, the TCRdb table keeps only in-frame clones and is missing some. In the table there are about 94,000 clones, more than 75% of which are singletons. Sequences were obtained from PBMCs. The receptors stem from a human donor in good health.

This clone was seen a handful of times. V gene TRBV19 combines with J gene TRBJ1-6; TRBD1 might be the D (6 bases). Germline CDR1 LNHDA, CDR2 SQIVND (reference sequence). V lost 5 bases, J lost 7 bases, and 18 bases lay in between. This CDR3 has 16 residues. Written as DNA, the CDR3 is TGTGCCAGTAGTTCCCGACAGGCCCTATGGAATTCACCCCTCCACTTT. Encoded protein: CASSSRQALWNSPLHF.

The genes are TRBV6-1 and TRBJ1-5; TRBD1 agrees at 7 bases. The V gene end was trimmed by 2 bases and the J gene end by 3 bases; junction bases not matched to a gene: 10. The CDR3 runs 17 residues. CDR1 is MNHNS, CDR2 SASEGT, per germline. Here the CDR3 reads CASSEPPRGQPNQPQHF. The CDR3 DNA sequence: TGTGCCAGCAGTGAACCGCCCCGGGGACAGCCCAATCAGCCCCAGCATTTT.

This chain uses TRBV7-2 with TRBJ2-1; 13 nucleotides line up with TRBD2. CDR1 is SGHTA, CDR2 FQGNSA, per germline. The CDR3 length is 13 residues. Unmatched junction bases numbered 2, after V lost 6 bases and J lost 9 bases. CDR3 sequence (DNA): TGTGCCAGCAGGAGACTAGCGGGAGGTGAGCAGTTCTTC. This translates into CASRRLAGGEQFF.

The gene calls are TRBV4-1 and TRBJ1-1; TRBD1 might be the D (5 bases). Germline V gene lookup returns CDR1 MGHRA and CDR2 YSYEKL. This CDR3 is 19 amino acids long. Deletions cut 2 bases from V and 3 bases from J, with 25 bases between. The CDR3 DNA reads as TGCGCCAGCAGCCAACCGACGGCAGGGCGGTACTCTGGTGACACTGAAGCTTTCTTT. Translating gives CASSQPTAGRYSGDTEAFF.

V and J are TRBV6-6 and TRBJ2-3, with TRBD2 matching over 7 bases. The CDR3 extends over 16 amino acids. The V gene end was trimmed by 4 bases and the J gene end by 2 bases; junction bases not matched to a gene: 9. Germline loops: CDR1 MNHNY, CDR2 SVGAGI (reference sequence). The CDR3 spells CASSSSGKSATDTQYF. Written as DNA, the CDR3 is TGTGCCAGCAGTTCGAGCGGGAAAAGTGCCACAGATACGCAGTATTTT.

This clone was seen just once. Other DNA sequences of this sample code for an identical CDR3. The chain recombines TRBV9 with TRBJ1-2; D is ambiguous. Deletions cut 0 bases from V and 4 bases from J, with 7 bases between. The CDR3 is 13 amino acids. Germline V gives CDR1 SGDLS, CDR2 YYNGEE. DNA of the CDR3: TGTGCCAGCAGCGTAGCCAGAGGCTATGGCTACACCTTC. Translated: CASSVARGYGYTF.

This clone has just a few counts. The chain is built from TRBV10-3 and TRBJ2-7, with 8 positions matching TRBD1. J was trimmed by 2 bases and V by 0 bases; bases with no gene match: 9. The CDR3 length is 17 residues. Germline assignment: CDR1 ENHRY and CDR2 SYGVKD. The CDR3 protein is CAISESGQGIGAYEQYF. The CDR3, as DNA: TGTGCCATCAGTGAGTCTGGACAGGGTATCGGGGCCTACGAGCAGTACTTC.

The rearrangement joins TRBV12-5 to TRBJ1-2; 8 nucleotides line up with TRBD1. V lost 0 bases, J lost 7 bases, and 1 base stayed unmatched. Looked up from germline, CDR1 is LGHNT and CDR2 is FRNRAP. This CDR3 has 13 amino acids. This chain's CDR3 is CASGLVTGGGYTF. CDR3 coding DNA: TGTGCTAGTGGTTTGGTAACAGGGGGTGGCTACACCTTC.

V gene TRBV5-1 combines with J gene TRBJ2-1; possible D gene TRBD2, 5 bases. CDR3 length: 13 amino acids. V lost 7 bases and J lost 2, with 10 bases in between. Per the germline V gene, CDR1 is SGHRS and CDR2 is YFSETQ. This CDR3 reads CASAIAPYNEQFF. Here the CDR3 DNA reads TGCGCCAGCGCGATAGCGCCCTACAATGAGCAGTTCTTC. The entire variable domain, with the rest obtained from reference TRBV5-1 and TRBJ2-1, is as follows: KAGVTQTPRYLIKTRGQQVTLSCSPISGHRSVSWYQQTPGQGLQFLFEYFSETQRNKGNFPGRFSGRQFSNSRSEMNVSTLELGDSALYLCASAIAPYNEQFFGPGTRLTVL.

CDR3 protein: CASSADGSGRAWETQYF. The CDR3, as DNA: TGCGCCAGCAGCGCGGATGGGAGCGGGAGGGCCTGGGAGACCCAGTACTTC. The rearrangement links TRBV5-1 to TRBJ2-5, with 10 bases lining up with TRBD2. This CDR3 region has 17 residues. V was pared by 4 bases and J by 5 bases, with 14 bases of the junction left unmatched. Germline values: CDR1 SGHRS, CDR2 YFSETQ.

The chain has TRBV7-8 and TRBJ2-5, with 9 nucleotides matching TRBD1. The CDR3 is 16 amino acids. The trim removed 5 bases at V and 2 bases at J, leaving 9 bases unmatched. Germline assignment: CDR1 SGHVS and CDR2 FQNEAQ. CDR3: CASSPEAGQGQETQYF. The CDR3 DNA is TGTGCCAGCAGCCCGGAAGCGGGACAGGGTCAAGAGACCCAGTACTTC.

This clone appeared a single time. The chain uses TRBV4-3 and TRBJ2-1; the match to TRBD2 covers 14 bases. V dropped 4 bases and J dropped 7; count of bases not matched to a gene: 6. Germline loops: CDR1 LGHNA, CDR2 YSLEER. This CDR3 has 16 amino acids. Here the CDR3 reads CASSRGLAGGTNEQFF. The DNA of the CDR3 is TGCGCCAGCAGCCGAGGACTAGCGGGAGGAACGAATGAGCAGTTCTTC.

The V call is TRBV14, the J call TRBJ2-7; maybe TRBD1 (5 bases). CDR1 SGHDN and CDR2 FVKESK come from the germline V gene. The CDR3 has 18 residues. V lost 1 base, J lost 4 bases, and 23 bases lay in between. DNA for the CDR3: TGTGCCAGCAGCCAAGCGTTAATCGACTCTGACAGTCATTACGAGCAGTACTTC. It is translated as CASSQALIDSDSHYEQYF.

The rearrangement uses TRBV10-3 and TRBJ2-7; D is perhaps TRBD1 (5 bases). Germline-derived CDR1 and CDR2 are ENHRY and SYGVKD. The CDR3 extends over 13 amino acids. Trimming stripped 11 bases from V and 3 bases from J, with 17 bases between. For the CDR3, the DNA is TGTGCCGCTCGGCACAGGTTACGCTACGAGCAGTACTTC. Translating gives CAARHRLRYEQYF.

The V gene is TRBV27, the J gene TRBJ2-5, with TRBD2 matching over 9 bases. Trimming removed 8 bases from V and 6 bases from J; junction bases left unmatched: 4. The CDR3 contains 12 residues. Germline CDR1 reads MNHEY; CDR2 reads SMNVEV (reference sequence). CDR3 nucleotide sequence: TGTGCCAGCGGGCGGGGGGGCCAGACCCAGTACTTC. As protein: CASGRGGQTQYF.

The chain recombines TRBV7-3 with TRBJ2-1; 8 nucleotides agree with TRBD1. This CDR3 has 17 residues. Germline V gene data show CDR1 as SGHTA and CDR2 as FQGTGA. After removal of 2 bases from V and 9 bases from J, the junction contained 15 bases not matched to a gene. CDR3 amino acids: CASSLGTPGQARGEQFF. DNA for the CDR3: TGTGCCAGCAGCTTAGGGACTCCGGGACAGGCCCGGGGTGAGCAGTTCTTC.

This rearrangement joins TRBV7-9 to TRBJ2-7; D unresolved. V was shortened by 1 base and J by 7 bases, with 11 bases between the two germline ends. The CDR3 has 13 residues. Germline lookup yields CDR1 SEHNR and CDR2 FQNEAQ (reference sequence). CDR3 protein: CASSLGLAREQYF. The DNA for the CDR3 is TGTGCCAGCAGCTTAGGTCTTGCGAGGGAGCAGTACTTC.

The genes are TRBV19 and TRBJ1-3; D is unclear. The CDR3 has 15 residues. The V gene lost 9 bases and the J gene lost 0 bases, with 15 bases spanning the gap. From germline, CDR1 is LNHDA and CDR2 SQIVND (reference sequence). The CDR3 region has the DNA TGTGCCAGCGGTGTGGCAGGCCGCTCTGGAAACACCATATATTTT. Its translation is CASGVAGRSGNTIYF.

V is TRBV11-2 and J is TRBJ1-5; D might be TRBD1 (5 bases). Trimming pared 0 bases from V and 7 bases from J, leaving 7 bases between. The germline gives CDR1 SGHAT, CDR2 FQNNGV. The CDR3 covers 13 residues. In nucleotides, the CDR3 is TGTGCCAGCAGCTTAGATCAGGGCCAGCCCCAGCATTTT. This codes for CASSLDQGQPQHF.

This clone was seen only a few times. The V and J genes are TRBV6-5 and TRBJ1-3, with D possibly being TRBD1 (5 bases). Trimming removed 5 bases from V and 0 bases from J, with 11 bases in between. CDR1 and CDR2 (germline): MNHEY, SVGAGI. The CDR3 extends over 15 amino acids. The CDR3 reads CASSRGAFSGNTIYF. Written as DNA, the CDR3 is TGTGCCAGCAGTCGTGGGGCTTTCTCTGGAAACACCATATATTTT.

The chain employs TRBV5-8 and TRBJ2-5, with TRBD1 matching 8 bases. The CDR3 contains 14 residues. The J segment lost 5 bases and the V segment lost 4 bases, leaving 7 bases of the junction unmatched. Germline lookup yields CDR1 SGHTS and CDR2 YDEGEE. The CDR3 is CASSGGQGWETQYF. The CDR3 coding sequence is TGTGCCAGCAGCGGCGGACAGGGCTGGGAGACCCAGTACTTC. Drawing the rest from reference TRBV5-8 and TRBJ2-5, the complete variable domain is EAGVTQSPTHLIKTRGQQATLRCSPISGHTSVYWYQQALGLGLQFLLWYDEGEERNRGNFPPRFSGRQFPNYSSELNVNALELEDSALYLCASSGGQGWETQYFGPGTRLLVL.

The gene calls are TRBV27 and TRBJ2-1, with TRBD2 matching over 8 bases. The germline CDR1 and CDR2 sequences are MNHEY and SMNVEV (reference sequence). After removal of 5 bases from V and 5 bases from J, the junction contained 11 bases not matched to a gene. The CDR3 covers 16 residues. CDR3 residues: CASSRGAAGVNNEQFF. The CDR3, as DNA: TGTGCCAGCAGTCGAGGGGCAGCGGGGGTGAACAATGAGCAGTTCTTC.

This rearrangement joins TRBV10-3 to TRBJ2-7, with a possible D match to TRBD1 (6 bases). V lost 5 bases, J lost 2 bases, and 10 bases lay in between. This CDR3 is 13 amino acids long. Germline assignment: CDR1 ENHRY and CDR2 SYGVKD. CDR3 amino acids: CAISRTEPYEQYF. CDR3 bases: TGTGCCATCAGTAGGACAGAGCCCTACGAGCAGTACTTC.

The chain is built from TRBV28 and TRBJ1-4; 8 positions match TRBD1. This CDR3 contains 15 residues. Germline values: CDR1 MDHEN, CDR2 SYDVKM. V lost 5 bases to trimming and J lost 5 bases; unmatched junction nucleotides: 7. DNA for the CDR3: TGTGCCAGCAGTAGCGGACAGGGAAGAAATGAAAAACTGTTTTTT. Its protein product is CASSSGQGRNEKLFF.

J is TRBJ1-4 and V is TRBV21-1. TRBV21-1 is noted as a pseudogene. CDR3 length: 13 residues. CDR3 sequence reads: CASTPRGGEKLFF. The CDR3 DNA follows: TGTGCCAGCACCCCGCGGGGTGGAGAAAAACTGTTTTTT.